This T cell receptor beta chain was identified in a study of T cell responses to AZD1222 COVID-19 vaccine (dated by TCRdb to the early 2020s). About the full investigation: AZD1222 recipients whose second dose came at about 4 weeks and those whose second dose came at about 12 weeks were combined into one group, since spike-specific TCR depth and breadth did not differ between the two schedules. TCR sequencing covered more than 230 trial participants: 200 to 220 given two doses of AZD1222 and 26 given two doses of MenACWY control vaccine. Enrollment into the trials was organized by age into subgroups of 18-55, 56-69 and 70-plus years, and those subgroups contained about 160, 30 and 59 TCR-sequenced participants, respectively.

The CDR3 regions of human TCRbeta chains were analyzed by immunosequencing. Per the source publication's procedure: TCRs in the repertoires were matched against a reference library of SARS-CoV-2-specific TCRs that had been generated with the MIRA antigen-specificity platform. Breadth meant the fraction of unique TCRs that were SARS-CoV-2-associated, whereas depth meant the fraction of total T cells that were SARS-CoV-2-associated. Using the MIRA data, each spike-specific TCR was assigned both to the spike region to which the TCR was reactive and to a CD4 or CD8 class. Log10-transformed breadth and depth values were compared by one-way ANOVA with Sidak's multiple comparisons tests. TCRdb provides this immuneACCESS table in a form limited to in-frame rearrangements. Some clones are lacking; in checked studies, under half of them reflect an unresolved V gene, and why the rest are absent is not known. That table gives V, J and clone size, and the DNA gave D and trimming. In this sample the table shows roughly 140,000 clones, approximately 94% of which occur a single time. The ten largest clonotypes hold 1.9% of the sample.

CDR1 is given as SNHLY and CDR2 as FYNNEI, both from the germline V gene. A distance of 12 bases separates the germline ends of V and J, which lose 6 bases and 4 bases respectively. Including the terminal cysteine and phenylalanine, the CDR3 comprises 13 residues. Only the CDR3 part of the read is kept: 39 bases, read in frame from the first base. The sample holds a few counts of this clone. The specificity of this receptor is unknown. Base qualities are not at hand, and no much larger clone is one base apart. Broader findings and caveats from the paper: The 56-69-year group was small, and its depth increase did not reach significance, likely because of low power. The whole spike protein was spanned by vaccine-associated CD4 TCRs, and dominant responses were seen in regions 160-218 and 743-854. Conclusions about previously exposed vaccinees are limited because only six or seven AZD1222 recipients were SARS-CoV-2 seropositive at baseline. Most participants were white British and females outnumbered males, and the authors suggested that clonal diversity may have been underestimated. Nearly half of unique spike-specific TCRs reportedly recognized epitopes outside regions mutated in the B.1.351 and B.1.1.7 variants. A significant rise in spike-specific TCR breadth and depth was observed after two AZD1222 doses relative to day 0 and relative to MenACWY recipients. Because no day 14 peak-response samples were available, repertoires were characterized only after the peak T cell response.

Explained via the paper, the time point label denotes: baseline before first vaccination. Vaccinee samples were obtained from the UK trials COV001 and COV002, which included a single-blind randomized controlled phase 2/3 trial of AZD1222 (ChAdOx1 nCoV-19) in healthy adults. Trial participant PBMC samples were collected at day 0 and day 28 after the second dose for TCRbeta chain sequencing. The chain is assembled from TRBV2 and TRBJ1-2; TRBD1 might be the D gene, on 5 matching bases. This TCR was sampled from an adult in good health. Sequenced here: peripheral blood, sampled on day 0 of AZD1222 vaccination. This receptor carries the CDR3 CASSGTGSYGYTF. The base sequence is TGTGCCAGCAGCGGGACTGGGAGCTATGGCTACACCTTC.